Listed below are T cell receptor beta chains from one sample, sequenced in a study of graft-versus-host responses after intestinal transplantation. Data came from immunoSEQ multiplex PCR; TCRdb stores just in-frame clones and leaves some out. Among around 25,000 clones listed, around 94% were seen once. The specimen comprised PBMCs, sampled 156 days after intestinal transplant. These receptors were collected from a human patient who received an intestinal transplant, so some T cells may come from the graft donor. Both conserved end residues are part of each CDR3.

v_gene,j_gene,CDR3aa
TRBV12-5,TRBJ1-2,CASGLNTWTYGYTF
TRBV10-2,TRBJ2-1,CASSDSSYNEQFF
TRBV28,TRBJ2-7,CASSALAGTTVQYF
TRBV6-6,TRBJ1-5,CASSYFGPGNQPQHF
TRBV7-9,TRBJ1-1,CASSPSGYTLAEAFF
TRBV7-9,TRBJ1-1,CASSSTLGGRTEAFF
TRBV7-3,TRBJ1-2,CASSLTGMGGRSRSGYTF
TRBV11-2,TRBJ2-7,CASSSLLEPGEQYF
TRBV25-1,TRBJ1-6,CASSESLAGRYNSPLHF
TRBV5-6,TRBJ1-3,CASSLKTTPGNTIYF
TRBV4-1,TRBJ2-4,CASSPGTAKAKNIQYF
TRBV6-5,TRBJ1-5,CASSGTGSNQPQHF
TRBV11-3,TRBJ2-7,CASSFFGVPYYEQYF
TRBV19,TRBJ1-6,CASISDSYYNSPLHF
TRBV9,TRBJ2-7,CASSETSSYEQYF
TRBV21-1,-,CASSKKGDRRPYEQYF
TRBV11-2,TRBJ2-1,CASSLDPGANNEQFF
TRBV13,TRBJ2-7,CASSLSGGGENEQYF
TRBV7-2,TRBJ2-7,CASSIALAGDPYEQYF
TRBV4-3,TRBJ1-5,CASSMAGGHQPQHF
TRBV6-5,TRBJ1-5,CASKPGRNQPQHF
TRBV4-1,TRBJ2-1,CASSHRDNEQFF
TRBV5-1,TRBJ2-7,CASSFTSGAGGQYF
TRBV7-2,TRBJ1-2,CASSLAVNYGYTF
TRBV28,TRBJ1-5,CASTPDPQTQHF
TRBV7-8,TRBJ2-3,CASSFSSARRDTQYF
TRBV27,TRBJ2-1,CASSLTGLGYNEQFF
TRBV4-3,TRBJ2-7,CASSQELGRRLYEQYF
TRBV19,TRBJ2-7,CASSMGRYAAYEQYF
TRBV19,TRBJ2-7,CASRDNRDKVYEQYF
TRBV4-3,TRBJ2-3,CASSQDWGFTDTQYF
TRBV7-8,TRBJ1-1,CASSEHANTEAFF
TRBV7-9,TRBJ2-5,CASSSPSGGADETQYF
TRBV14,TRBJ1-1,CASSVTDESAFF
TRBV5-1,TRBJ1-1,CASSLGQGLNTEAFF
TRBV4-2,TRBJ2-5,CASSQDLEQSETQYF
TRBV2,TRBJ2-5,CASRLETQYF
TRBV19,TRBJ2-5,CASSTNLAGWVETQYF
TRBV5-1,TRBJ2-7,CASSLDRGLPSYEQYF
TRBV4-1,TRBJ1-5,CASSQDWTDNQPQHF